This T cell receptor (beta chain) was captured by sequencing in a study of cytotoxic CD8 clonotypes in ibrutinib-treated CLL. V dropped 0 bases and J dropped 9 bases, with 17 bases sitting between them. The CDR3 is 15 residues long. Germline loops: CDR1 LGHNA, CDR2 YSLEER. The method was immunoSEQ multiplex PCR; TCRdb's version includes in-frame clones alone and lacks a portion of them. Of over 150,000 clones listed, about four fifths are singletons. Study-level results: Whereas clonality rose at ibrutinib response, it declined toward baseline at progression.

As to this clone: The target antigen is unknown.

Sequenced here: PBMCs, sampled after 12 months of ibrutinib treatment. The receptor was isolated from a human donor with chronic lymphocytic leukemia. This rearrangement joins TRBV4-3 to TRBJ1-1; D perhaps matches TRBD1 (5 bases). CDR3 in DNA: TGCGCCAGCAGCCAAGATACGCGCAGGGCAAGGCAAGCTTTCTTT. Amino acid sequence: CASSQDTRRARQAFF.